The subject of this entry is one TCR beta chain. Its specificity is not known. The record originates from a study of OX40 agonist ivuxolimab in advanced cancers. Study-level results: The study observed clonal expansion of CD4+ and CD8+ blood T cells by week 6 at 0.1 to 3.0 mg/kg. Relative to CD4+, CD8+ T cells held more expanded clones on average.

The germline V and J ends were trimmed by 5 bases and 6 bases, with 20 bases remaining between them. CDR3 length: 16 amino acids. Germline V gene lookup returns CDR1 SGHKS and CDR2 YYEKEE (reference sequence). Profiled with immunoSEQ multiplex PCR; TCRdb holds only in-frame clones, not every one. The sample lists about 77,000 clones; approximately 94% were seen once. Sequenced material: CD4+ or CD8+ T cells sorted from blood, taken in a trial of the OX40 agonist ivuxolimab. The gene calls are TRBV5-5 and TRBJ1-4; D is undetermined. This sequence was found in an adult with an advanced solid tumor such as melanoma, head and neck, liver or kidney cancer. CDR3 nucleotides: TGTGCCAGCAGGCCCCCCTTGGGAGCCGGAGATGAAAAACTGTTTTTT. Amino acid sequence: CASRPPLGAGDEKLFF. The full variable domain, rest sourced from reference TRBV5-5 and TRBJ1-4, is DAGVTQSPTHLIKTRGQQVTLRCSPISGHKSVSWYQQVLGQGPQFIFQYYEKEERGRGNFPDRFSARQFPNYSSELNVNALLLGDSALYLCASRPPLGAGDEKLFFGSGTQLSVL.